This T cell receptor beta chain was sequenced for a study of CD8+ T cells in alopecia areata (dated by TCRdb to between 2017 and 2018). About the full investigation: The treated patients took part in an open-label pilot trial in which moderate-to-severe alopecia areata was treated with oral tofacitinib at 5 to 10 mg twice daily. Patients received tofacitinib for 6 to 18 months and were then followed off drug for 6 months to check for delayed response and recurrence. RNA was obtained with the PAXgene miRNA kit for fixed scalp, the miRNeasy kit for PBMCs, and the RNeasy kit for mouse skin. Scalp tissue and sorted CD4+ and CD8+ peripheral blood T cells from patchy and totalis/universalis alopecia areata patients and from healthy controls were covered by human TCRbeta sequencing. Scalp clonality was compared among normal scalp (n=4), patchy alopecia areata scalp (n=8), and alopecia totalis/universalis scalp (n=8). In both human patients and the C3H/HeJ mouse model, the study applied high-throughput TCRbeta sequencing to look at T cell clonal expansion in alopecia areata. Disease severity in treated patients was measured with the SALT score, which quantifies the percentage of affected scalp surface area. TCRbeta CDR3 regions were amplified by immunoSEQ multiplex PCR using 35 Vbeta forward and 13 Jbeta reverse primers. Patients on tofacitinib were biopsied at baseline and after 4 and 24 weeks of treatment, and several of the patients also had a later scalp biopsy.

Receptor amplification or capture employed the immunoSEQ multiplex PCR assay. To provide template for TCR sequencing, every sample had RNA extracted and reverse transcribed into cDNA. SuperScript III was used for first-strand cDNA synthesis, primed with a 2:1 mix of oligo-dT and random hexamers. A synthetic immune receptor repertoire was used to measure amplification bias, and any remaining bias was corrected computationally. In the source study's methods: After raw reads were preprocessed to remove errors, the CDR3 was defined following IMGT conventions as running from the conserved cysteine to phenylalanine. Clonality was computed as 1 minus the Shannon entropy, with the entropy normalized by log2 of the number of productive unique TCRs. CD4 or CD8 identity of scalp clones was inferred by cross-referencing scalp TCRbeta sequences with sorted blood CD4 and CD8 repertoires. TCRdb stores this immuneACCESS table with in-frame sequences only. Part of the clones is absent; in the studies checked, under half of the shortfall reflects unresolved V genes, and no reason is known for the rest. V and J calls and clone size are copied from that table; D and trimming were computed from the DNA. For this sample there are around 97,000 clones; 70% to 90% appear just once. 11% of the sample goes to the ten largest clones.

General conclusions and limits of the study: Shared TCR sequences between patients were less evident than in mice, which may be partly attributable to HLA diversity in the patient population. Compared with normal scalp, lesional scalp, particularly in alopecia totalis/universalis, had higher clonality and more expanded CD8+ clones, which suggests antigenic drive. During tofacitinib treatment, many expanded lesional clones remained in scalp and blood, and this persistence may partly explain relapse after treatment is stopped. Because the treated cohort was small and had only one nonresponder, larger studies are needed to examine links between baseline CD8+ expansion and response. Unlike mouse skin, which is dominated by gammadelta T cells, normal human skin has resident alphabeta T cells that are also sequenced, and this complicates analysis of the scalp TCR repertoire. Tofacitinib significantly decreased scalp clonality and the number of expanded CD8+ clones among the top 100 scalp clones.

A remark on this clone: It has no known antigen specificity. There are no base qualities to consult, and no much larger clone falls within one base.

Measured from the cysteine to the phenylalanine, the CDR3 is 16 residues long. The entry retains the CDR3 DNA only, 48 bases that are in frame from base 1. V loses 1 base, J loses 3 bases, and the germline ends lie 14 bases apart. Based on the germline V gene, the CDR1 and CDR2 sequences are MNHEY and SVGAGI. What this sample's treatment or condition label stands for: oral pan-JAK inhibitor, 5-10 mg twice daily. From alopecia areata patients, peripheral blood was collected along with lesional scalp punch biopsies. PBMCs were separated by density centrifugation and stained for CD3, CD4 and CD8, after which CD4+ and CD8+ T cells were sorted on a FACSAria.

The sample in question was CD8+ T cells sorted from blood, obtained between weeks 30 and 35, from a patient treated with tofacitinib. Recombination linked TRBV6-5 to TRBJ2-3, with TRBD2 tentatively as D gene (6 bases match). The sequence was collected from a human donor with alopecia areata. The encoded CDR3 is CASSYYAGSETDTQYF. The DNA sequence reads TGTGCCAGCAGTTACTACGCGGGAAGTGAGACAGATACGCAGTATTTT.